A single T cell receptor beta chain is shown here with its context. Its antigen is as yet unknown. Per germline, CDR1 SGHRS and CDR2 YFSETQ. Deletions cut 5 bases from V and 6 bases from J, with 18 bases between. The CDR3 totals 16 residues. Cryopreserved PBMC, at about 0.85-11 million per sample, were present before DNA extraction. Sequencing used immunoSEQ v3.0 at survey level. TCRdb's table, derived via immunoSEQ multiplex PCR, lists solely in-frame clones and lacks some. The table lists 14,000 or so clones, roughly three quarters of them singletons. This entry is derived from a study of long-term antiretroviral therapy in people with HIV. Study-wide results and caveats: Repertoires with HIV possessed tighter CDR3 length spans than those of controls.

This receptor was identified in a man aged 35-49 years with HIV. The chain employs TRBV5-1 and TRBJ1-6, with D tentatively TRBD1 (5 bases). This material consisted of unsorted PBMCs, taken 3.1 years after starting antiretroviral therapy. CDR3 amino acids: CASSRGPELTNSPLHF. The DNA for the CDR3 is TGCGCCAGCAGTAGGGGCCCCGAGCTTACTAATTCACCCCTCCACTTT.